This TCR beta chain was identified during a study of T cells expressing NK-cell markers. As for the study in general: Seven of eight sequenced donors tested HCMV-seropositive; one tested seronegative. Findings of the study overall: Four of the donors also had these clonotypes leading their CD3+CD56-NKG2C+ fraction.

As to this clonotype: What it binds is unknown.

The CDR3 runs to 13 residues. TCRdb re-analyzed the 5' RACE reads; it lists each CDR3 protein once, without DNA. The specimen's table records about 410,000 distinct CDR3 sequences. The TCR comes from a woman in her fifties or sixties in good health. The sample was blood T cells: a sorted CD56 or NKG2C T cell subset, CD4+ or CD8+ T cells, or bulk PBMC T cells (not recorded which). The chain joins TRBV12-3 or TRBV12-4 to TRBJ2-7; absent DNA, TCRdb's TRBD1 call cannot be checked. This CDR3 reads CACLGRSSYEQYF.